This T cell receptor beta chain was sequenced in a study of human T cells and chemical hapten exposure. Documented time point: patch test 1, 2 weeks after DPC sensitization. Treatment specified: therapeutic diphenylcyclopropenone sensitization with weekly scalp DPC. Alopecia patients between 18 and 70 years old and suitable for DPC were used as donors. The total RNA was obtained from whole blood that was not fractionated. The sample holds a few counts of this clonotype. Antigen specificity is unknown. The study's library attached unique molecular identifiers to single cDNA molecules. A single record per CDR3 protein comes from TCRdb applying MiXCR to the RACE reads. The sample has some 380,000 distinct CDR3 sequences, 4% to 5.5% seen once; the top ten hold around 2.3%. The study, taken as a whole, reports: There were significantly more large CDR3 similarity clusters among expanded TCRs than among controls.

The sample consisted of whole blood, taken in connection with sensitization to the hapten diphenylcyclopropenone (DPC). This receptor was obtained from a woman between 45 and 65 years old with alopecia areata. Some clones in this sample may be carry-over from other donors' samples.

The CDR3 nucleotides read TGTGCCAGCGAAGACGACTCCTATGGCTACACCTTC. It encodes CASEDDSYGYTF. The chain combines TRBV2 with TRBJ1-2; no definite D call. The CDR3 has 12 residues. The V and J ends lost 8 bases and 4 bases respectively, with 11 bases between them. Germline V gene sequence: CDR1 SNHLY, CDR2 FYNNEI.